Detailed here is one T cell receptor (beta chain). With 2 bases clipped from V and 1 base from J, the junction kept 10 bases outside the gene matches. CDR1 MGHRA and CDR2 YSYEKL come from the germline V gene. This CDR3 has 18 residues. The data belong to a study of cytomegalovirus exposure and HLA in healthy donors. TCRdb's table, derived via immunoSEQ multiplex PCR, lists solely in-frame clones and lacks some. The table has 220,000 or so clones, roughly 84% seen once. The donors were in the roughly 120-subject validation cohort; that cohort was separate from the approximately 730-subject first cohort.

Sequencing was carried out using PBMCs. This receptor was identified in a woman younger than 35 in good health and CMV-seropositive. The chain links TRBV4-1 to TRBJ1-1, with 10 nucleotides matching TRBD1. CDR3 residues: CASSQSRDRGGPNTEAFF. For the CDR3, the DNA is TGCGCCAGCAGCCAAAGTAGGGACAGGGGAGGACCGAACACTGAAGCTTTCTTT.